Below, one T cell receptor beta chain is given with its context. Its specificity is not known. This entry belongs to a study of T cells in Graves' hyperthyroidism and ophthalmopathy. On the study more broadly: Before treatment of any kind, peripheral blood was taken at initial diagnosis. Study-level findings and limits: A model built on 13 V-J features separated ophthalmopathy from stable hyperthyroidism.

Extraction of PBMCs used 9 to 10 ml of fresh peripheral blood. RNA transcripts yielded amplified TCR beta CDR3 regions. First-round RT-PCR with HTBI primers amplified the TCR CDR3 region. Via MiXCR, TCRdb re-called the multiplex PCR reads, giving one row per CDR3 protein. This table has about 590,000 distinct CDR3 sequences, 12% to 15% appearing once. The receptor's source is a woman aged 18-29 years with Graves' ophthalmopathy. Sample: blood.

CDR3 nucleotide sequence: TGTGCCAGTTCGTATGGGGTAGGCGAGCAGTACTTC. Protein sequence: CASSYGVGEQYF. The genes are TRBV19 and TRBJ2-7; D unresolved. Per the germline V gene, CDR1 is LNHDA and CDR2 is SQIVND (reference sequence). Between the trimmed V and J ends, which lost 8 bases and 6 bases, there was a span of 14 bases. This CDR3 region has 12 residues.